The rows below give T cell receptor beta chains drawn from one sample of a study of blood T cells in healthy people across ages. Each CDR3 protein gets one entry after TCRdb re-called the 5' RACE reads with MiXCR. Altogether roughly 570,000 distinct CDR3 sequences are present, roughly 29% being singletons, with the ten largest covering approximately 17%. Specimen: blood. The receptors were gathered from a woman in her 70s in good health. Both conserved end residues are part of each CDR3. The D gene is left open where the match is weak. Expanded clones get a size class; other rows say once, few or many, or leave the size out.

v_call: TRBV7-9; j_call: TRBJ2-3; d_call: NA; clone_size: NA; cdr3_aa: CASSLSAGDTQYF; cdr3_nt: TGTGCCAGCAGCTTATCGGCAGGGGATACGCAGTATTTT
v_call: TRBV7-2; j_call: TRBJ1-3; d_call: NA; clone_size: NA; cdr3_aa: CASSLAWAGAICF; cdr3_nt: TGTGCCAGCAGCTTAGCGTGGGCAGGGGCGATATGTTTT
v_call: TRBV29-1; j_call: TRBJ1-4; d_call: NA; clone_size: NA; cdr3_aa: CSVTGSYNEKLFF; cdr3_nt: TGCAGCGTTACGGGGTCATATAATGAAAAACTGTTTTTT
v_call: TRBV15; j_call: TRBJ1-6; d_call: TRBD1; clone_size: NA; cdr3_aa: CATSRVSSGGNSPLHF; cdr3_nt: TGTGCCACCAGCAGAGTATCGTCAGGGGGCAATTCACCCCTCCACTTT
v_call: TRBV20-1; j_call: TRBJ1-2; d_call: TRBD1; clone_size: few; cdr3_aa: CSARETGWSNYGYTF; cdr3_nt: TGCAGTGCTAGGGAGACAGGGTGGTCTAACTATGGCTACACCTTC
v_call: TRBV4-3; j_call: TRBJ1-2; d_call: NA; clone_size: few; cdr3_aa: CASSHRNGGWDYGYTF; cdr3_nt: TGCGCCAGCAGCCATCGTAATGGGGGCTGGGACTATGGCTACACCTTC
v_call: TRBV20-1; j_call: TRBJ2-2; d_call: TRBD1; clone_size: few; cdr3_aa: CSARSQGAGTGELFF; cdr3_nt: TGCAGTGCGAGATCACAGGGGGCAGGGACCGGGGAGCTGTTTTTT
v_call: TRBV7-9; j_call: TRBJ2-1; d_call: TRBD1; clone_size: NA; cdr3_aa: CASRGDREGYNEQFF; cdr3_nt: TGTGCCAGCAGGGGGGACAGGGAAGGCTACAATGAGCAGTTCTTC
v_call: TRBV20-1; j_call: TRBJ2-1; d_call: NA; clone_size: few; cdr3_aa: CSARDQTPAHNEQFF; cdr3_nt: TGCAGTGCTAGAGATCAAACTCCCGCCCACAATGAGCAGTTCTTC
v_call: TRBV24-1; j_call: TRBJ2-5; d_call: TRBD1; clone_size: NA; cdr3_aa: CATSQGQGVRETQYF; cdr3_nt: TGTGCCACCAGCCAAGGACAGGGAGTGAGGGAGACCCAGTACTTC
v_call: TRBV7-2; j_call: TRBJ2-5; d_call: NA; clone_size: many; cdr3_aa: CASSLRFQETQYF; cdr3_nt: TGTGCCAGCAGCTTGAGGTTTCAAGAGACCCAGTACTTC
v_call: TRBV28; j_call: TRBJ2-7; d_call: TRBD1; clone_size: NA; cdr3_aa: CASTRGDRLTYEQYF; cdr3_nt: TGTGCCAGCACCAGAGGGGACAGATTAACCTACGAGCAGTACTTC
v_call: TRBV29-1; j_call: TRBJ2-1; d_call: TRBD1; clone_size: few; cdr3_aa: CSVEGQGWNEQFF; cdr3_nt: TGCAGCGTTGAAGGACAGGGGTGGAATGAGCAGTTCTTC
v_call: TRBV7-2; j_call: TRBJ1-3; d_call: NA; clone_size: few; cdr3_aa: CASSSRTLGNTIYF; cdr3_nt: TGTGCCAGCAGCTCCCGGACGCTTGGAAACACCATATATTTT
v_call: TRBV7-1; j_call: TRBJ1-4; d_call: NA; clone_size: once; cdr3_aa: CASSSWGSGGEKLFF; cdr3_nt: TGTGCCAGCAGCTCATGGGGGTCCGGGGGTGAAAAACTGTTTTTT
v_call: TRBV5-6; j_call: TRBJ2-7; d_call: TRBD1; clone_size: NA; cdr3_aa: CASSPGTEYEQYF; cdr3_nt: TGTGCCAGCAGCCCCGGGACAGAGTACGAGCAGTACTTC
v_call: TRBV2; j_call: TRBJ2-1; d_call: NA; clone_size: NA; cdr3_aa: CASSPDGSSYNEQFF; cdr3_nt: TGTGCCAGCAGCCCGGACGGGAGCTCCTACAATGAGCAGTTCTTC
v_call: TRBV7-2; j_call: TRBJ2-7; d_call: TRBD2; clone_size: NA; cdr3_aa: CASSFSGTSGFYEQYF; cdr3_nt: TGCGCCAGCAGCTTCTCCGGGACTAGCGGTTTCTACGAGCAGTACTTC
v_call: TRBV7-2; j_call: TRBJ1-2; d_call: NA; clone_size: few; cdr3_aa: CASSWRGGVGYGYTF; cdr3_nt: TGTGCCAGCAGCTGGCGCGGGGGCGTGGGTTATGGCTACACCTTC
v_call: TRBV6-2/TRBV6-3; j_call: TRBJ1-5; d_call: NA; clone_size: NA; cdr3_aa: CASSTLRNQPQHF; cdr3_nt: TGTGCCAGCAGTACCCTCCGGAATCAGCCCCAGCATTTT
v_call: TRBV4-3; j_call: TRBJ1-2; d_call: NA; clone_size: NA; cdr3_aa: CASSSGSRVYNGYTF; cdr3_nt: TGCGCCAGCAGCTCAGGAAGCAGGGTTTACAATGGCTACACCTTC
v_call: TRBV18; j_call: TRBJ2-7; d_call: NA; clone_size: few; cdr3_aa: CASPPKGGYSYEQYF; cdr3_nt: TGTGCCAGCCCACCAAAGGGGGGGTATTCCTACGAGCAGTATTTC
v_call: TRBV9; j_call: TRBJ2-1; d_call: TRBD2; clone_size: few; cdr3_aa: CASSVGIGTSGGSSYNEQFF; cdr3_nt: TGTGCCAGCAGCGTAGGGATAGGGACTAGCGGGGGGAGCTCCTACAATGAGCAGTTCTTC
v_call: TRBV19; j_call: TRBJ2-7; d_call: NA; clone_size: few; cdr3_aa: CASSPYGTGGYEQYF; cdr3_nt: TGTGCCAGTAGTCCTTACGGGACTGGGGGATACGAGCAGTACTTC
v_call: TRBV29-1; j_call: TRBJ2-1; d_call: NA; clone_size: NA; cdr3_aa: CSVQSYNEQFF; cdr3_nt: TGCAGCGTTCAATCCTACAATGAGCAGTTCTTC
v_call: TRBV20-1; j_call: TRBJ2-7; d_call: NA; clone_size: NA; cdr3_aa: CSARDRADYEQYF; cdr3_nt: TGCAGTGCTAGAGACAGGGCTGACTACGAGCAGTACTTC